This T cell receptor beta chain derives from a study of beta chain features in type 1 diabetes. General observations from the study: A moderate, significant TCRB CDR3 shortening appeared in type 1 diabetes across four CD4+ subsets.

The J segment lost 2 bases and the V segment lost 0 bases, leaving 1 base of the junction unmatched. Germline values: CDR1 SGHTA, CDR2 FQGTGA. This CDR3 has 15 residues. This clone has just a few counts. Its specificity is not known. The collection from each donor was one heparinised blood draw averaging approximately 110 mL. A CD45RO/CCR7/CD25/CD127/CD95/CD27 panel sorted naive, central memory, regulatory and stem cell-like memory CD4+ cells. The isolated RNA, all of it, was reverse transcribed, so expressed TCRB transcripts were what got sequenced. The read count averaged about 3.57 million across naive, central memory and regulatory T cell samples. Profiling relied on immunoSEQ multiplex PCR, and the TCRdb table lists in-frame clones only, not all of them. The data hold about 700,000 clones, with 13% observed a single time.

The source of this sequence is a young man with type 1 diabetes. This sequence joins TRBV7-3 and TRBJ2-7, with 10 bases identical to TRBD2. Sequencing was performed on naive CD4+ T cells from blood. The CDR3 DNA is TGTGCCAGCAGCTTAACTAGCGGGGGGACCTACGAGCAGTACTTC. It yields the protein CASSLTSGGTYEQYF. Full variable domain (outside the CDR3, taken from reference TRBV7-3 and TRBJ2-7): GAGVSQTPSNKVTEKGKYVELRCDPISGHTALYWYRQSLGQGPEFLIYFQGTGAADDSGLPNDRFFAVRPEGSVSTLKIQRTERGDSAVYLCASSLTSGGTYEQYFGPGTRLTVT.